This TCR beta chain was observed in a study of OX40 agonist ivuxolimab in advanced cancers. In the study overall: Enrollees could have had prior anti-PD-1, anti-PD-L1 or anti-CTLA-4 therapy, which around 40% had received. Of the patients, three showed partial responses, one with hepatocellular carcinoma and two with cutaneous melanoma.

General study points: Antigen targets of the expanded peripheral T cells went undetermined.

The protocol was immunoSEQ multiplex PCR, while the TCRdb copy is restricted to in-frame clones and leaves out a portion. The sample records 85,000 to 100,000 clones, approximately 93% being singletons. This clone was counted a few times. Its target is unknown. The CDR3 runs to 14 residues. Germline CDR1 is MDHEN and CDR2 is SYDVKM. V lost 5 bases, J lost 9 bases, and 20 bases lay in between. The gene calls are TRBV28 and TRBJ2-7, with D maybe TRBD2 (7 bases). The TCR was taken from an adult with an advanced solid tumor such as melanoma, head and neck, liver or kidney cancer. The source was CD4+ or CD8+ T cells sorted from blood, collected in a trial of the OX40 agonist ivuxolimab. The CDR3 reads CASSPGGRGSMQYF. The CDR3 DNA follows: TGTGCCAGCAGTCCTGGGGGGAGGGGGTCTATGCAGTACTTC.